What follows are 13 T cell receptor beta chains derived from one specimen sequenced in a study of blood T cell repertoires in COVID-19. TCRdb's table, derived via immunoSEQ multiplex PCR, lists solely in-frame clones and lacks some. This sample has under 350,000 clones; approximately 90% occur once, and the top ten carry about 4.6%. Material for sequencing was peripheral blood. The receptors stem from a man in his forties with acute or convalescent COVID-19.

The chain uses TRBV6-1 and TRBJ2-4, with D possibly matching TRBD2 (7 bases). The CDR3 loop spans 18 amino acids. Per the germline V gene, CDR1 is MNHNS and CDR2 is SASEGT. V was pared by 4 bases and J by 0 bases, with 19 bases between. CDR3 protein: CASSVTGREDIAKNIQYF. CDR3 nucleotides: TGTGCCAGCAGTGTAACAGGGAGGGAAGACATAGCCAAAAACATTCAGTACTTC.

CDR3 amino acids: CASSEGITRSYNEQFF. DNA of the CDR3: TGTGCCAGCTCTGAGGGTATTACTAGGTCCTACAATGAGCAGTTCTTC. V and J are TRBV11-2 and TRBJ2-1; D possibly corresponds to TRBD2 (5 bases). Trimming took 8 bases from V and 1 from J, leaving 18 bases between them. CDR3 size: 16 residues. Germline V gene sequence: CDR1 SGHAT, CDR2 FQNNGV. The complete variable domain, with remaining parts taken from reference TRBV11-2 and TRBJ2-1, reads EAGVAQSPRYKIIEKRQSVAFWCNPISGHATLYWYQQILGQGPKLLIQFQNNGVVDDSQLPKDRFSAERLKGVDSTLKIQPAKLEDSAVYLCASSEGITRSYNEQFFGPGTRLTVL.

The rearrangement links TRBV7-6 to TRBJ2-3; D perhaps matches TRBD1 (7 bases). Trimming stripped 6 bases from V and 10 bases from J, with 11 bases between. In germline, CDR1 is SGHVS, CDR2 FNYEAQ. The CDR3 sequence is 11 residues long. The CDR3 DNA sequence: TGTGCCAGCAGGGAGGGGGCATCGCAGTATTTT. Translated: CASREGASQYF. The whole variable domain, remainder taken from reference TRBV7-6 and TRBJ2-3, is GAGVSQSPRYKVTKRGQDVALRCDPISGHVSLYWYRQALGQGPEFLTYFNYEAQQDKSGLPNDRFSAERPEGSISTLTIQRTEQRDSAMYRCASREGASQYFGPGTRLTVL.

The rearrangement joins TRBV6-5 to TRBJ2-1; a weak D match, TRBD1 (6 bases). Trimming shortened V by 0 bases and J by 4 bases, and 7 bases separated the two germline ends. This CDR3 contains 14 residues. Germline V gene lookup returns CDR1 MNHEY and CDR2 SVGAGI. The CDR3 DNA is TGTGCCAGCAGTTACTCGAGGGGGTACAATGAGCAGTTCTTC. This translates into CASSYSRGYNEQFF.

This clone was seen more than once but under ten times. The chain links TRBV3-1 (or the pseudogene TRBV3-2) to TRBJ2-3; 9 bases line up with TRBD2. Germline values: CDR1 LGHDT, CDR2 YNNKEL (reference sequence). Trimming at V came to 5 bases and at J to 2 bases, leaving 5 bases not matched to a gene. The CDR3 runs 15 residues. CDR3 DNA sequence: TGTGCCAGCAGCTCGCGGGGGGGCCTCACAGATACGCAGTATTTT. Translating gives CASSSRGGLTDTQYF.

The chain uses TRBV5-1 and TRBJ1-1; no reliable D call. The CDR3 sequence is 18 residues long. V was shortened by 0 bases and J by 0 bases, with 18 bases between the two germline ends. Germline V gene data show CDR1 as SGHRS and CDR2 as YFSETQ. CDR3 DNA: TGCGCCAGCAGCTTGGGGGCAGGAACCCAAGCACTGAACACTGAAGCTTTCTTT. Translating gives CASSLGAGTQALNTEAFF.

The chain has TRBV11-1 and TRBJ2-7; TRBD1 agrees at 8 bases. From germline, CDR1 is SGHAT and CDR2 FQDESV (reference sequence). V lost 5 bases and J lost 3; bases outside the gene matches: 6. This CDR3 comprises 14 residues. CDR3 nucleotide sequence: TGTGCCAGCAGCCCTCGGACAGGGATCTACGAGCAGTACTTC. Amino acid sequence: CASSPRTGIYEQYF. The variable domain in full, completed from reference TRBV11-1 and TRBJ2-7, reads EAEVAQSPRYKITEKSQAVAFWCDPISGHATLYWYRQILGQGPELLVQFQDESVVDDSQLPKDRFSAERLKGVDSTLKIQPAELGDSAMYLCASSPRTGIYEQYFGPGTRLTVT.

V gene TRBV5-1 combines with J gene TRBJ1-1; D gene uncertain. V shed 5 bases and J shed 7 bases, with 15 bases lying between them. This CDR3 is built from 13 residues. The germline V gene encodes CDR1 SGHRS and CDR2 YFSETQ. The CDR3 loop reads CASSSYPGNEAFF. The DNA of the CDR3 is TGCGCCAGCAGTTCCTACCCGGGGAATGAAGCTTTCTTT. Together with reference TRBV5-1 and TRBJ1-1, the CDR3 gives the full variable domain: KAGVTQTPRYLIKTRGQQVTLSCSPISGHRSVSWYQQTPGQGLQFLFEYFSETQRNKGNFPGRFSGRQFSNSRSEMNVSTLELGDSALYLCASSSYPGNEAFFGQGTRLTVV.

The V gene is TRBV21-1, the J gene TRBJ2-7; the table gives TRBD1 as D, unverified against the DNA. TRBV21-1 represents a pseudogene. This CDR3 has 14 amino acids. As DNA, the CDR3 is TGTGCCAGCATAGGACAGGTTAAAGAATACGAGCAGTACTTC. It translates to CASIGQVKEYEQYF.

The V and J genes are TRBV6-5 and TRBJ2-2; the D is unclear. V lost 6 bases and J 5 bases, leaving 7 bases between the germline ends. The CDR3 is 12 residues long. Germline CDR1 and CDR2: MNHEY and SVGAGI. Here the CDR3 reads CASSLRTGELFF. The CDR3 DNA is TGTGCCAGCAGCCTTCGGACCGGGGAGCTGTTTTTT.

The chain employs TRBV28 and TRBJ1-3; D is unclear. Germline lookup yields CDR1 MDHEN and CDR2 SYDVKM. The ends were cut back, 0 bases at V and 4 bases at J, with 16 bases in the middle. This CDR3 has 17 residues. The CDR3 nucleotides read TGTGCCAGCAGTTTATGGGGAGGGTATCTCGCAGGAAACACCATATATTTT. Amino acids: CASSLWGGYLAGNTIYF.

This chain links TRBV5-4 with TRBJ1-6; unclear D gene. V was clipped by 0 bases and J by 8 bases, with 9 bases between them. Germline values: CDR1 SGHNT, CDR2 YYREEE (reference sequence). CDR3 length: 14 residues. The CDR3 loop is CASSLGERDSPLHF. As DNA, the CDR3 is TGTGCCAGCAGCTTGGGTGAACGGGATTCACCCCTCCACTTT.

The V call is TRBV10-3, the J call TRBJ2-3, with TRBD2 matching over 8 bases. CDR3 size: 15 residues. V trimming: 0 bases; J trimming: 4 bases; junction bases outside the gene matches: 3. Per the germline V gene, CDR1 is ENHRY and CDR2 is SYGVKD. CDR3 DNA: TGTGCCATCAGTGAGTCTCCCGGGGGGGCAGATACGCAGTATTTT. It codes for CAISESPGGADTQYF.